The 23 T cell receptor beta chains given below trace back to one sample, sequenced in a study of T cell responses to AZD1222 COVID-19 vaccine. Sequenced by immunoSEQ multiplex PCR; TCRdb stores in-frame clones only, minus some. The sample contains some 130,000 clones, approximately 89% of which appear only once. Specimen: peripheral blood, collected on day 0 of AZD1222 vaccination. The receptors derive from an adult in good health.

The V gene is TRBV6-2 or TRBV6-3, the J gene TRBJ1-2; D gene ambiguous. CDR1 and CDR2 (germline): MNHEY, SVGEGT. This CDR3 has 15 amino acids. V dropped 0 bases and J dropped 3 bases, with 11 bases sitting between them. This chain's CDR3 is CASSYSKKQDYGYTF. The DNA of the CDR3 is TGTGCCAGCAGTTACTCGAAAAAGCAAGACTATGGCTACACCTTC.

J is TRBJ1-2 and V is TRBV2, with no clear D. The germline V gene has CDR1 SNHLY and CDR2 FYNNEI. The CDR3 length is 12 residues. V was cut by 5 bases and J by 5 bases, with 9 bases left in between. CDR3 bases: TGTGCCAGCAGTCAACAGATATATGGCTACACCTTC. This gives the protein CASSQQIYGYTF. The whole variable domain, filled in from reference TRBV2 and TRBJ1-2, reads EPEVTQTPSHQVTQMGQEVILRCVPISNHLYFYWYRQILGQKVEFLVSFYNNEISEKSEIFDDQFSVERPDGSNFTLKIRSTKLEDSAMYFCASSQQIYGYTFGSGTRLTVV.

The chain joins TRBV6-5 to TRBJ2-3; 10 bases are shared with TRBD2. CDR1 and CDR2 from the germline V gene are MNHEY and SVGAGI. J lost 8 bases, V lost 2 bases, and 10 bases had no gene match. This CDR3 spans 16 amino acids. The CDR3 reads CASSYHPAGGPGTQYF. The CDR3 DNA reads as TGTGCCAGCAGTTACCATCCAGCGGGAGGGCCGGGTACGCAGTATTTT.

The chain couples TRBV12-3 or TRBV12-4 to TRBJ2-1; a weak D match, TRBD1 (5 bases). Trimming cost V 7 bases and J 7 bases, with 14 bases left between them. The CDR3 spans 13 residues. The CDR3 is CASTPPDTNEQFF. In nucleotides, the CDR3 is TGTGCCAGCACTCCTCCGGACACAAATGAGCAGTTCTTC.

This sequence joins TRBV6-5 and TRBJ2-7; D may match TRBD1 or TRBD2 (5 bases each). Germline lookup yields CDR1 MNHEY and CDR2 SVGAGI. Deletions cut 0 bases from V and 0 bases from J, with 12 bases between. The CDR3 has 16 residues. CDR3 DNA: TGTGCCAGCAGTTACTCGACGGGGACGATCTCCTACGAGCAGTACTTC. Translated, it gives CASSYSTGTISYEQYF.

This CDR3 is CASSLTPPEGQMYGYTF. The DNA for the CDR3 is TGTGCCAGCAGCTTGACGCCGCCGGAGGGACAGATGTATGGCTACACCTTC. This chain links TRBV5-7 with TRBJ1-2; 7 bases are a match to TRBD1. TRBV5-7 carries the ORF label, with uncertain function. V trimming: 1 base; J trimming: 5 bases; junction bases outside the gene matches: 14. The CDR3 covers 17 residues.

The rearrangement links TRBV7-9 to TRBJ2-3; D is unclear. The germline V gene encodes CDR1 SEHNR and CDR2 FQNEAQ (reference sequence). The CDR3 has 15 residues. V was pared by 1 base and J by 0 bases, with 8 bases between. CDR3 coding DNA: TGTGCCAGCAGCTTAGGTCCCAGCAGCACAGATACGCAGTATTTT. This translates into CASSLGPSSTDTQYF. Full variable domain (missing parts from reference TRBV7-9 and TRBJ2-3): DTGVSQNPRHKITKRGQNVTFRCDPISEHNRLYWYRQTLGQGPEFLTYFQNEAQLEKSRLLSDRFSAERPKGSFSTLEIQRTEQGDSAMYLCASSLGPSSTDTQYFGPGTRLTVL.

As for this clone: Because it lacks the conserved phenylalanine or tryptophan at the end, this CDR3 is likely a read error. The DNA is left out, because the CDR3 cannot be placed on it with certainty; the CDR3 is given as TCRdb lists it. This sequence joins TRBV7-3 and TRBJ1-3; TRBD1 is the table's D call, not checked against the DNA. Germline-derived CDR1 and CDR2 are SGHTA and FQGTGA. The CDR3 is 11 amino acids long, termini counted. The CDR3 here is CASSLGGPAPG.

The chain employs TRBV6-6 and TRBJ1-5; D is perhaps TRBD1 (6 bases). V gave up 5 bases and J gave up 6 bases, with 23 bases separating them. The CDR3 loop spans 17 amino acids. CDR1 is MNHNY and CDR2 is SVGAGI in the germline V gene (reference sequence). CDR3 nucleotides: TGTGCCAGCAGTCCAAACAACCTGTGGGGGGCGAGTCAGCCCCAGCATTTT. As protein: CASSPNNLWGASQPQHF.

The J gene is TRBJ2-7, the V gene TRBV4-2; TRBD2 aligns across 9 bases. This CDR3 comprises 13 residues. J was trimmed by 6 bases and V by 7 bases; bases with no gene match: 7. Germline CDR1 reads LGHNA; CDR2 reads YNFKEQ. The CDR3 region has the DNA TGTGCCAGCATGGGCGGGGGGGCAGGCGAGCAGTACTTC. Translation gives CASMGGGAGEQYF.

V and J are TRBV28 and TRBJ1-1; D perhaps matches TRBD1 (6 bases). Trimming cost V 6 bases and J 5 bases, with 13 bases left between them. Looked up from germline, CDR1 is MDHEN and CDR2 is SYDVKM. This CDR3 is built from 13 residues. Here the CDR3 reads CASRDTGITEAFF. DNA for the CDR3: TGTGCCAGCAGGGATACAGGGATAACTGAAGCTTTCTTT.

The chain joins TRBV5-1 to TRBJ2-5; D might be TRBD2 (6 bases). Per the germline V gene, CDR1 is SGHRS and CDR2 is YFSETQ. V lost 0 bases and J 5 bases, leaving 11 bases between the germline ends. This CDR3 spans 14 amino acids. The CDR3 sequence is CASSLEAGRETQYF. The CDR3, as DNA: TGCGCCAGCAGCTTGGAGGCGGGAAGGGAGACCCAGTACTTC.

The chain combines TRBV28 with TRBJ1-2; TRBD1 aligns across 8 bases. The CDR3 contains 15 residues. V was clipped by 7 bases and J by 3 bases; unmatched bases: 10. Germline lookup yields CDR1 MDHEN and CDR2 SYDVKM. The CDR3 protein is CASTGQGSLYYGYTF. For the CDR3, the DNA is TGTGCCAGCACCGGACAGGGATCCCTCTACTATGGCTACACCTTC.

The chain uses TRBV14 and TRBJ1-1, with a possible D match to TRBD1 (5 bases). V lost 1 base and J lost 10, with 22 bases in between. The CDR3 has 16 amino acids. Germline values: CDR1 SGHDN, CDR2 FVKESK. CDR3 DNA sequence: TGTGCCAGCAGCCAAGTAATAGGTCAGGGAGGCGTCGGAGCTTTCTTT. Its translation: CASSQVIGQGGVGAFF. Looking up the rest from reference TRBV14 and TRBJ1-1 gives the full variable domain: EAGVTQFPSHSVIEKGQTVTLRCDPISGHDNLYWYRRVMGKEIKFLLHFVKESKQDESGMPNNRFLAERTGGTYSTLKVQPAELEDSGVYFCASSQVIGQGGVGAFFGQGTRLTVV.

The gene calls are TRBV11-3 and TRBJ1-3; D is undetermined. The CDR3 has 13 residues. Germline CDR1 SGHNT, CDR2 YENEEA. Trimming took off 3 bases at V and 7 bases at J, with 10 bases between the two ends. The CDR3 DNA reads as TGTGCCAGCAGCTTCCCTCAGCGGAACACCATATATTTT. It encodes CASSFPQRNTIYF. Filled out from reference TRBV11-3 and TRBJ1-3, the complete variable domain reads EAGVVQSPRYKIIEKKQPVAFWCNPISGHNTLYWYLQNLGQGPELLIRYENEEAVDDSQLPKDRFSAERLKGVDSTLKIQPAELGDSAVYLCASSFPQRNTIYFGEGSWLTVV.

V gene TRBV12-3 or TRBV12-4 combines with J gene TRBJ1-2; no reliable D call. Trimming took off 10 bases at V and 6 bases at J, with 18 bases between the two ends. This CDR3 has 13 amino acids. The CDR3: CATTNELGNGYTF. The CDR3 DNA is TGTGCCACCACAAATGAGTTGGGGAATGGCTACACCTTC.

This CDR3 reads CASSHGDDTGELFF. Written as DNA, the CDR3 is TGTGCCAGCAGTCACGGCGACGACACCGGGGAGCTGTTTTTT. This chain connects TRBV6-2 or TRBV6-3 to TRBJ2-2, with D hard to call. Germline CDR1 is MNHEY and CDR2 is SVGEGT. The CDR3 consists of 14 residues. With 5 bases removed from V and 3 bases from J, the gap between germline ends came to 10 bases.

This clone appeared a few times. The V call is TRBV27, the J call TRBJ2-3; TRBD2 agrees at 9 bases. CDR3 length: 15 amino acids. Trimming took 7 bases from V and 1 from J; bases not matched to a gene: 6. Looked up from germline, CDR1 is MNHEY and CDR2 is SMNVEV (reference sequence). DNA of the CDR3: TGTGCCAGCACCCTCCGGACTAGCGGCACAGATACGCAGTATTTT. Protein: CASTLRTSGTDTQYF.

The rearrangement uses TRBV9 and TRBJ1-2; D unclear. V was cut by 3 bases and J by 10 bases, with 7 bases left in between. The germline gives CDR1 SGDLS, CDR2 YYNGEE. CDR3 size: 10 residues. CDR3 DNA: TGTGCCAGCAGCGAGGGTTCCTACACCTTC. Translation: CASSEGSYTF.

The J gene is TRBJ2-5, the V gene TRBV3-1 (or the pseudogene TRBV3-2); TRBD1 agrees at 9 bases. This CDR3 comprises 15 residues. With 1 base clipped from V and 11 bases from J, the junction kept 11 bases outside the gene matches. Per the germline V gene, CDR1 is LGHDT and CDR2 is YNNKEL (reference sequence). In nucleotides, the CDR3 is TGTGCCAGCAGCCAAGGTCGGGACAGGGTTGTAGCGCAGTACTTC. Its protein is CASSQGRDRVVAQYF.

The rearrangement joins TRBV4-3 to TRBJ2-3; 9 bases agree with TRBD2. Looked up from germline, CDR1 is LGHNA and CDR2 is YSLEER. The CDR3 length is 15 residues. The ends lost 6 bases at V and 4 bases at J; junction bases unmatched: 8. The DNA for the CDR3 is TGCGCCAGCAGTCCGAGGGCGGGGGGGGCAGATACGCAGTATTTT. Encoded protein: CASSPRAGGADTQYF.

V usage is TRBV7-3 and J usage is TRBJ2-1, with D possibly matching TRBD1 (7 bases). V was clipped by 5 bases and J by 7 bases, with 21 bases between them. CDR3 length equals 16 residues. Germline CDR1 reads SGHTA; CDR2 reads FQGTGA. Written as DNA, the CDR3 is TGTGCCAGCAGCCGAAACGGAGGGGGCGTAGTAAATGAGCAGTTCTTC. Translation gives CASSRNGGGVVNEQFF.

J is TRBJ1-1 and V is TRBV20-1, with a weak D call TRBD1 (5 bases). V gave up 3 bases and J gave up 4 bases, with 12 bases separating them. CDR1 DFQATT and CDR2 SNEGSKA come from the germline V gene (reference sequence). This CDR3 is built from 13 residues. The CDR3 DNA reads TGCAGTGCTAGTCAGGGTAGCGGCACTGAAGCTTTCTTT. This encodes CSASQGSGTEAFF.